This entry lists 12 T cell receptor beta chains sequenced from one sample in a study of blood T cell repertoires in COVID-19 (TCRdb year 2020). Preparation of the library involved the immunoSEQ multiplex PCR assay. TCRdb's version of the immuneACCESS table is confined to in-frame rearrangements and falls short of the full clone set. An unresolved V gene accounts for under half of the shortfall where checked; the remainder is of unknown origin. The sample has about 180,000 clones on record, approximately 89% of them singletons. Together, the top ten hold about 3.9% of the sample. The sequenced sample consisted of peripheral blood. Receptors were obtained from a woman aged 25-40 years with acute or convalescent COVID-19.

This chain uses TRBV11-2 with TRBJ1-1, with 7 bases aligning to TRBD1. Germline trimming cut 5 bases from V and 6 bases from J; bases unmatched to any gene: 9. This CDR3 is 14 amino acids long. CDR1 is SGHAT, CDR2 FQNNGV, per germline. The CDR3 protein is CASSLRQGGAEAFF. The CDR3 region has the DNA TGTGCCAGCAGCCTGAGACAGGGTGGGGCTGAAGCTTTCTTT.

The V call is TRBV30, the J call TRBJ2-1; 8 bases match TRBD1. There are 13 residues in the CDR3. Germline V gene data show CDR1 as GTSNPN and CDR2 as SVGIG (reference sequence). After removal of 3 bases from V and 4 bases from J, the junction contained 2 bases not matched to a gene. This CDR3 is CAWSGDRYNEQFF. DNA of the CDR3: TGTGCCTGGAGCGGGGACAGGTACAATGAGCAGTTCTTC.

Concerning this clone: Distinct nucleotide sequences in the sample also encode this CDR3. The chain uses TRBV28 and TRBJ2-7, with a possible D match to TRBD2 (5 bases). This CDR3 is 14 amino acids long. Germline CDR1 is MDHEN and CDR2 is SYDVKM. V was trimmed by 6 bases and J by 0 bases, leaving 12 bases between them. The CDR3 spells CASREGGSSYEQYF. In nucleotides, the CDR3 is TGTGCCAGCAGGGAAGGTGGGAGCTCCTACGAGCAGTACTTC.

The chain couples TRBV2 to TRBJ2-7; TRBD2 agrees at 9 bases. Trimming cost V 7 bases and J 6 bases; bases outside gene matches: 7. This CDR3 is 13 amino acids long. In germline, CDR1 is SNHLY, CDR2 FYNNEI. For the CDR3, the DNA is TGTGCCAGCAACGTAGCGGGAGTAGGCGAGCAGTACTTC. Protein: CASNVAGVGEQYF.

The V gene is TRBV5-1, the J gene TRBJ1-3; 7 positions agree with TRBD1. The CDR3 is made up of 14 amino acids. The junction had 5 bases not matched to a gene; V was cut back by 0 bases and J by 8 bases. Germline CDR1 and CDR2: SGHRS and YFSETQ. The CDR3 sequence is CASSLGQGDDTIYF. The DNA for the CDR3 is TGCGCCAGCAGCTTGGGTCAGGGGGACGACACCATATATTTT.

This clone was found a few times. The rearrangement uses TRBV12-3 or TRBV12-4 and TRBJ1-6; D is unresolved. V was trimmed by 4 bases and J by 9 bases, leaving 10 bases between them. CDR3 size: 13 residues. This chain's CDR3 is CASSSGGASPLHF. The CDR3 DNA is TGTGCCAGCAGTTCAGGTGGTGCTTCACCCCTCCACTTT.

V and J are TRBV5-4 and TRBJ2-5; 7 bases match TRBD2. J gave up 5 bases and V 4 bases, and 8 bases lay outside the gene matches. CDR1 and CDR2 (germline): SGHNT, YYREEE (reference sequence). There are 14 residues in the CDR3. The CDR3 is CASSPMSGGETQYF. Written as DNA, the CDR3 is TGTGCCAGCAGCCCCATGTCGGGAGGCGAGACCCAGTACTTC.

The CDR3 DNA is TGTGCCAGCTTTTCCGGGACAGGGCTTATCTACGAGCAGTACTTC. This translates into CASFSGTGLIYEQYF. V gene TRBV28 combines with J gene TRBJ2-7, with TRBD1 identical over 9 bases. This CDR3 spans 15 amino acids. CDR1 and CDR2 (germline): MDHEN, SYDVKM. Germline trimming cut 8 bases from V and 3 bases from J; bases unmatched to any gene: 11.

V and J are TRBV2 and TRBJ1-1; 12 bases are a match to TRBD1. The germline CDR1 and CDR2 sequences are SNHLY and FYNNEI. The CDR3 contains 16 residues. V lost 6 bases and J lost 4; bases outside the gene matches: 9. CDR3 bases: TGTGCCAGCAGATTGGGGACAGGGGGCTCGGGCACTGAAGCTTTCTTT. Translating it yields CASRLGTGGSGTEAFF.

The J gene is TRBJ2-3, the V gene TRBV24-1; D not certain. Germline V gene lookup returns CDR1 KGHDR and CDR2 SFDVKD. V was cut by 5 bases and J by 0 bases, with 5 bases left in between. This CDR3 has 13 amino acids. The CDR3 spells CATSGASTDTQYF. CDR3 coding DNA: TGTGCCACCAGTGGGGCTAGCACAGATACGCAGTATTTT.

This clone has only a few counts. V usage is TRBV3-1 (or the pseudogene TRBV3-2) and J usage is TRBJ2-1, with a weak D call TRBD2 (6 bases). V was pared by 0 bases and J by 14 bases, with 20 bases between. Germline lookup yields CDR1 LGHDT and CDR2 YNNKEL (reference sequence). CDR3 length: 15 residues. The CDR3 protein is CASSQEGGPFSFKFF. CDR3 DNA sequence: TGTGCCAGCAGCCAAGAGGGGGGACCATTCTCATTTAAGTTCTTC.

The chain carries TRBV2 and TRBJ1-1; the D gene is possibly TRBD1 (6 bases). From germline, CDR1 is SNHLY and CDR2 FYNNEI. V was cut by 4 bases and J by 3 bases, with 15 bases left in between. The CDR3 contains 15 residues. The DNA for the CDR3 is TGTGCCAGCAGTGCACAGACAGGTTTGGACACTGAAGCTTTCTTT. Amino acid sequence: CASSAQTGLDTEAFF. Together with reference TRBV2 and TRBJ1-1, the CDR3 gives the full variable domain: EPEVTQTPSHQVTQMGQEVILRCVPISNHLYFYWYRQILGQKVEFLVSFYNNEISEKSEIFDDQFSVERPDGSNFTLKIRSTKLEDSAMYFCASSAQTGLDTEAFFGQGTRLTVV.